This T cell receptor (beta chain) came from a study of cytomegalovirus exposure and HLA in healthy donors. Primers included in the PCR were 60 Vbeta and 13 Jbeta primers. Some clones are missing from TCRdb's copy, which holds only in-frame ones; the method was immunoSEQ multiplex PCR. The table lists around 130,000 clones, around 75% of them singletons. CDR1 SEHNR and CDR2 FQNEAQ come from the germline V gene (reference sequence). Trimming pared 2 bases from V and 8 bases from J, leaving 12 bases between. The CDR3 sequence is 13 residues long. The sequencing sample was made of PBMCs. The receptor was derived from a man under 40 in good health and CMV-seronegative. The genes are TRBV7-9 and TRBJ1-1; the D gene is possibly TRBD1 (5 bases). The CDR3 region is CASSLPMGGEAFF. CDR3 nucleotides: TGTGCCAGCAGCTTACCTATGGGGGGAGAAGCTTTCTTT.